In this sample, the clone carrying this T cell receptor beta chain turned up a few times. Trimming removed 3 bases at V and 4 bases at J, with 10 bases between. The germline gives CDR1 SGHTA, CDR2 FQGNSA. This CDR3 is 13 amino acids long. Seattle patient enrollment occurred during active infection, with longitudinal follow-up thereafter. This sample is drawn from a study of blood T cell repertoires in COVID-19. About the research overall: The analysed material was cDNA or gDNA that came from T cells, B-cell-depleted T cells, or PBMCs.

Methods used by the authors: Amplified reference gene primers provided the basis for estimating nucleated cell counts. Data came from immunoSEQ multiplex PCR; TCRdb stores just in-frame clones and leaves some out. V and J calls and clone size come straight from that table; D and trimming were deduced from the DNA. The data contain about 240,000 clones, 70% to 90% of them seen just once; the ten biggest clones take up roughly 10%. This chain joins TRBV7-2 and TRBJ2-7, with a tentative D call TRBD1 (6 bases). The TCR sequence derives from a woman between 50 and 59 years old with COVID-19, enrolled during active disease. Material for sequencing was peripheral blood. The CDR3 DNA sequence: TGTGCCAGCAGCTTTAAGGGGGTTTACGAGCAGTACTTC. It encodes CASSFKGVYEQYF.